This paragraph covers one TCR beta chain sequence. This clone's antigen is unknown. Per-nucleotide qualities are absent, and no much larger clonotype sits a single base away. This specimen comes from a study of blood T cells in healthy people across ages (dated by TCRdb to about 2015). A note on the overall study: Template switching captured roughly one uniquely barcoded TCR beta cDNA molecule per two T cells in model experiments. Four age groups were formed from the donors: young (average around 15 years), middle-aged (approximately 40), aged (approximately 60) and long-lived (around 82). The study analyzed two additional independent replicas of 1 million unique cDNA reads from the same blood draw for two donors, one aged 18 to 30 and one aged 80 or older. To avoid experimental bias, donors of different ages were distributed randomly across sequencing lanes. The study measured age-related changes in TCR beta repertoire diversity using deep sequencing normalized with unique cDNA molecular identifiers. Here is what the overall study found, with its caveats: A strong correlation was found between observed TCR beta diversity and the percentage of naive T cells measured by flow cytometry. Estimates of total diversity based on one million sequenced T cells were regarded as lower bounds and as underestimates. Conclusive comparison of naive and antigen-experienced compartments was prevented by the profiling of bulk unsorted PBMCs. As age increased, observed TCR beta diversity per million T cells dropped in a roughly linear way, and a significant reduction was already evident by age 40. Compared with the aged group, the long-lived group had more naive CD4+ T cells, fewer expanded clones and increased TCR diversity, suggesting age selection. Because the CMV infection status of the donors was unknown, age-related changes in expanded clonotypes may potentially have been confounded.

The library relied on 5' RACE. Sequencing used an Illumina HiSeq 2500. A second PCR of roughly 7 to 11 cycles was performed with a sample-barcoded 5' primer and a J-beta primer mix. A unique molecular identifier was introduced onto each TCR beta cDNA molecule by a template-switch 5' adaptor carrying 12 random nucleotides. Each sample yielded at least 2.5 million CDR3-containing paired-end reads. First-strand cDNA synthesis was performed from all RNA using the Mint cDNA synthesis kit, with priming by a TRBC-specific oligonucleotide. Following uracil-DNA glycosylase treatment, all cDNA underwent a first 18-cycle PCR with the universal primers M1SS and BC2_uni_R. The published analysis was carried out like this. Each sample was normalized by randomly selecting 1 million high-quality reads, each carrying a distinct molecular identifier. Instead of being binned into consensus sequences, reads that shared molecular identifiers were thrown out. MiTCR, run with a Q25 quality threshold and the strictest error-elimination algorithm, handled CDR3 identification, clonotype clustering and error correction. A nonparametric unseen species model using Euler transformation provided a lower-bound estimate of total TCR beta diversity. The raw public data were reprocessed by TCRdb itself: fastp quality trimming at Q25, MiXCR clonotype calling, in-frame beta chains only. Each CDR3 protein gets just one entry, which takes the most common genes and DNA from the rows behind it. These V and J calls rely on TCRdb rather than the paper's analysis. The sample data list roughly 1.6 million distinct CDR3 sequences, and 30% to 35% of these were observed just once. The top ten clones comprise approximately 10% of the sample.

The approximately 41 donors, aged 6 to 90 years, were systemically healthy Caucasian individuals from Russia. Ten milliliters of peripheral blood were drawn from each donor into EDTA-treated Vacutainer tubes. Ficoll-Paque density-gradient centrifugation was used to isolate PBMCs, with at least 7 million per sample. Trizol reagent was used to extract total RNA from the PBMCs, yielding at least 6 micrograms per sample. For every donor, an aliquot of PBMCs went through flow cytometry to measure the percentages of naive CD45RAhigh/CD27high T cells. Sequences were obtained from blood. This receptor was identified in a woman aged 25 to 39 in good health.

The sequenced DNA is TGTGCCAGCAGCCCCACATTTAGGACTAGCGGGAGGGCAGATACGCAGTATTTT. Protein translation: CASSPTFRTSGRADTQYF. In this chain, TRBV7-3 is recombined with TRBJ2-3, with 15 bases matching TRBD2. From its cysteine to its phenylalanine, the CDR3 spans 18 amino acids. The sequence is cut down to CDR3 DNA, 54 bases in frame from base 1. From the germline V gene, CDR1 is SGHTA and CDR2 is FQGTGA. From V the trimming removes 5 bases and from J it removes 4 bases, while the gene matches leave 10 bases of the junction unaccounted for.